These 16 T cell receptor beta chains were sequenced from one sample in a study of OX40 agonist ivuxolimab in advanced cancers. Receptor libraries were prepared by the immunoSEQ multiplex PCR assay. TCRdb stores this immuneACCESS table with in-frame sequences only. Part of the clones is absent; in the studies checked, under half of the shortfall reflects unresolved V genes, and no reason is known for the rest. Within this sample are 150,000 to 190,000 clones, with under 95% of them counted one time only. About 0.3% of the sample belongs to the ten largest clones. The sequenced sample was CD4+ or CD8+ T cells sorted from blood, obtained in a trial of the OX40 agonist ivuxolimab. The receptors were sampled from an adult with an advanced solid tumor such as melanoma, head and neck, liver or kidney cancer.

The CDR3 DNA reads as TGTGCCAGCAGGATTACGGGACAGGGGGCAAACGAGCAGTACTTC. It is translated as CASRITGQGANEQYF. This chain joins TRBV11-2 and TRBJ2-7, with 12 bases that match TRBD1. After removal of 6 bases from V and 5 bases from J, the junction contained 8 bases not matched to a gene. CDR3 length equals 15 residues. Germline values: CDR1 SGHAT, CDR2 FQNNGV.

Details on this clone: At one boundary the junction diverges from the germline segment, which might be a read error. The chain couples TRBV7-2 to TRBJ2-7; D possibly corresponds to TRBD1 (6 bases). The CDR3 is 15 residues long. Germline loops: CDR1 SGHTA, CDR2 FQGNSA. The CDR3 spells CASSLQGFASSEQYF. The CDR3 bases are TGTGCCAGCAGCCTACAGGGCTTCGCGTCCTCCGAGCAGTACTTC.

This clone appeared once. The chain carries TRBV5-4 and TRBJ1-2; 7 bases agree with TRBD1. Looked up from germline, CDR1 is SGHNT and CDR2 is YYREEE (reference sequence). The V and J ends lost 1 base and 3 bases, in that order; junction bases with no gene match: 3. This CDR3 is built from 14 residues. This chain's CDR3 is CASSLWTGDYGYTF. The CDR3 nucleotides are TGTGCCAGCAGCTTGTGGACAGGCGACTATGGCTACACCTTC.

The V gene is TRBV9, the J gene TRBJ2-7; D is undetermined. The CDR3 spans 14 residues. Per the germline V gene, CDR1 is SGDLS and CDR2 is YYNGEE. Trimming left V 3 bases short and J 2 bases short, with 12 bases between. In DNA form, the CDR3 reads TGTGCCAGCAGCGCCAGACTCGAGACCTACGAGCAGTACTTC. Its protein product is CASSARLETYEQYF.

The chain joins TRBV11-2 to TRBJ1-2; TRBD1 might be the D (5 bases). This CDR3 region has 13 residues. Between the trimmed V and J ends, which lost 5 bases and 5 bases, there was a span of 12 bases. Germline CDR1 SGHAT, CDR2 FQNNGV. The CDR3 spells CASSETEGYGYTF. CDR3 bases: TGTGCCAGCAGCGAGACGGAGGGGTATGGCTACACCTTC.

Here the CDR3 DNA reads TGTGCCAGCTCACAGTCCGGGACAGGGGGCGCCGGGAGGGCCACTGAAGCTTTCTTT. This sequence encodes CASSQSGTGGAGRATEAFF. J is TRBJ1-1 and V is TRBV18; 12 bases are a match to TRBD1. This CDR3 has 19 residues. J gave up 4 bases and V 4 bases, and 16 bases lay outside the gene matches. CDR1 is KGHSH and CDR2 is LQKENI in the germline V gene.

This clone was observed once. The chain combines TRBV5-4 with TRBJ2-3, with D perhaps TRBD1 (7 bases). The CDR3 has 14 amino acids. Germline values: CDR1 SGHNT, CDR2 YYREEE (reference sequence). The V and J ends lost 4 bases and 3 bases respectively, with 12 bases between them. CDR3 amino acids: CASSLAGGTDTQYF. CDR3 coding DNA: TGTGCCAGCAGCCTCGCAGGGGGGACAGATACGCAGTATTTT.

CDR3 sequence reads: CASSEAVLTLGTDTQYF. The CDR3 nucleotides are TGTGCCAGCAGTGAAGCCGTTCTAACTCTGGGCACAGATACGCAGTATTTT. This sequence joins TRBV6-1 and TRBJ2-3; D is uncertain. The CDR3 has 17 residues. The V gene's germline CDR1 is MNHNS and CDR2 SASEGT. Between the trimmed V and J ends, which lost 0 bases and 1 base, there was a span of 14 bases.

V gene TRBV5-1 combines with J gene TRBJ1-5, with D unresolved. CDR1 SGHRS and CDR2 YFSETQ come from the germline V gene. V was pared by 2 bases and J by 3 bases, with 6 bases between. The CDR3 runs to 13 residues. This chain's CDR3 is CASSFDHNQPQHF. The CDR3 nucleotides are TGCGCCAGCAGCTTTGACCACAATCAGCCCCAGCATTTT.

The chain combines TRBV6-4 with TRBJ1-1, with 7 bases matching TRBD1. The CDR3 is 13 amino acids. Germline CDR1 is MRHNA and CDR2 is SNTAGT. V shed 7 bases, J shed 4 bases, and the junction held 6 bases outside the gene matches. DNA of the CDR3: TGTGCCAGCAAGAGACAGGGATCCACTGAAGCTTTCTTT. Encoded protein: CASKRQGSTEAFF.

The V and J genes are TRBV6-6 and TRBJ2-2; TRBD2 matches at 11 bases. V gave up 8 bases and J gave up 0 bases; unmatched junction bases: 2. This CDR3 is 15 amino acids long. Looked up from germline, CDR1 is MNHNY and CDR2 is SVGAGI (reference sequence). CDR3 DNA: TGTGCCAGCTTACTAGCGGGGGCGAACACCGGGGAGCTGTTTTTT. This translates into CASLLAGANTGELFF.

This sequence joins TRBV21-1 and TRBJ1-2; no DNA check was done on the table's D call, TRBD1. TRBV21-1 is a pseudogene locus. This CDR3 comprises 15 residues. CDR3 amino acids: CASSKGAGLNYGYTF. CDR3 nucleotides: TGTGCCAGCAGCAAAGGGGCCGGATTGAACTATGGCTACACCTTC.

V and J are TRBV18 and TRBJ2-3, with 7 nucleotides matching TRBD2. The CDR3 spans 15 residues. Trimming removed 1 base from V and 1 base from J; junction bases left unmatched: 2. CDR1 and CDR2 from the germline V gene are KGHSH and LQKENI. The chain's CDR3 is CASSPLSGGTDTQYF. The CDR3 nucleotides read TGTGCCAGCTCACCACTAAGCGGGGGCACAGATACGCAGTATTTT.

V gene TRBV4-1 combines with J gene TRBJ2-5; D may be TRBD2 (6 bases). The V gene lost 0 bases and the J gene lost 4 bases, with 15 bases spanning the gap. This CDR3 is 16 amino acids long. Germline V gives CDR1 MGHRA, CDR2 YSYEKL. Here the CDR3 DNA reads TGCGCCAGCAGCCAAGAGGGAGGTCGGGGAGGAGAGACCCAGTACTTC. It specifies CASSQEGGRGGETQYF.

Only a few counts were recorded for this clone. This chain uses TRBV14 with TRBJ2-7; tentative D call: TRBD2 (5 bases). The CDR3 consists of 14 residues. V was cut by 1 base and J by 7 bases, with 14 bases left in between. Germline V gene sequence: CDR1 SGHDN, CDR2 FVKESK. The CDR3, as DNA: TGTGCCAGCAGCCAAGCTACGCTAGCTGGTGAGCAGTACTTC. Encoded protein: CASSQATLAGEQYF.

This clone was seen just once. The J gene is TRBJ2-5, the V gene TRBV7-2, with D unclear. The CDR3 covers 15 residues. Germline V gene data show CDR1 as SGHTA and CDR2 as FQGNSA. V was cut by 4 bases and J by 4 bases, with 16 bases left in between. CDR3 in DNA: TGTGCCAGCAGCTCATGGGGTGGTTTGAGAGAGACCCAGTACTTC. It specifies CASSSWGGLRETQYF.